This entry is about one T cell receptor beta chain. What antigen it recognizes has not been identified. No quality values exist for individual bases; no much larger clone is one base distant. TCRbeta CDR3 regions were amplified from genomic DNA using the immunoSEQ Assay, a bias-controlled multiplex PCR. Under the source paper's analysis protocol: The number of nucleated cells in each sample was estimated by amplification of reference gene primers within the assay. To quantify the absolute abundance of each unique TCRbeta CDR3 rearrangement, sequence reads were collapsed and filtered. For each sample, productive Simpson clonality was calculated as the square root of Simpson's diversity index over productive rearrangements. The table was pulled from immuneACCESS by TCRdb, which kept in-frame rearrangements only. Such tables lose some clones; where checked, under half of the loss comes from unresolved V genes, and the rest has no known cause. V, J and clone size reflect that table, while D and trimming were determined from the DNA. Here the sample has about 24,000 clones; roughly nine tenths occur a single time. About 5.5% of the sample is held by the ten biggest clonotypes.

This specimen belongs to a study of blood T cell repertoires in COVID-19 (dated by TCRdb to between 2020 and 2021). Regarding the complete study: Samples from collaborators originated in the United States, Italy and Spain and spanned both the acute and convalescent phases of COVID-19. Sample metadata almost always included a de-identified subject ID, COVID-19 status, age in years and sex. Samples were obtained from the ongoing ImmuneRACE study (first 160 participants) and from roughly 1,300 subjects provided by 6 global collaborators. The material from the prospective study consisted of cDNA or gDNA derived from T cells, B-cell-depleted T cells, or PBMCs. A freely available public database, intended as a resource for researchers studying the immune response to SARS-CoV-2, is where the repertoires were released. The dataset comprised deeply sampled blood TCRbeta repertoires from subjects exposed to, actively infected with, or recovered from COVID-19. HLA class I and class II types, where available, came from metadata supplied by the sample provider rather than from assay-based typing. Broader findings and caveats from the paper: The amount of clinical and demographic metadata varied by source and participant and was provided uncurated.

Collaborating institutions collected whole blood in K2EDTA tubes following their own protocols. For TCRbeta analysis, collaborators shipped samples in one of three forms: frozen whole blood, isolated PBMCs, or DNA extracted from either of those sample types. The germline V gene encodes CDR1 MNHEY and CDR2 SVGAGI. Trimming accounts for 7 bases at V and 2 bases at J, while the number of junction bases matched to no gene is 8. Counted from cysteine to phenylalanine, this CDR3 has 15 amino acids. The retained sequence is limited to the CDR3, 45 bases, with the frame set at the first base. The material sequenced was peripheral blood. This clonotype was sampled from a man between 50 and 59 years old with active COVID-19. This sequence uses TRBV6-5 and TRBJ2-1; 7 middle bases align to TRBD1. The nucleotides are TGTGCCAGCACTTTAGGACAGGCGACCTACAATGAGCAGTTCTTC. Its protein is CASTLGQATYNEQFF.